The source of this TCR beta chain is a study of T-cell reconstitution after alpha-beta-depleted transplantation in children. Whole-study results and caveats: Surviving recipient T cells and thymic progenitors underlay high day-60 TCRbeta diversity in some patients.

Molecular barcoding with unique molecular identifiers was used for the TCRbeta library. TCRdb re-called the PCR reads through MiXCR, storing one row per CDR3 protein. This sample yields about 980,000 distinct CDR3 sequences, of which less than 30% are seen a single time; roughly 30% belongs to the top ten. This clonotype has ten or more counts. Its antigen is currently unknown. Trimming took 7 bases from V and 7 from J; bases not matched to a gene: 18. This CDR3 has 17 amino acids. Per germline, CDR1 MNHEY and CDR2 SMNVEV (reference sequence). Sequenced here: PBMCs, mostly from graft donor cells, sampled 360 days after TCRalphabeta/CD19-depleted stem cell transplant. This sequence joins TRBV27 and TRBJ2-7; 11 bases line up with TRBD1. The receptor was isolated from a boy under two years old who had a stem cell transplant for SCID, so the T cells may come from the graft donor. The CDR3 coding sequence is TGTGCCAGCATGGTAGGACAGGGGGCGGCTTTATCTGGAGAGCAGTACTTC. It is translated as CASMVGQGAALSGEQYF.